This TCR beta chain was profiled in a study of cytomegalovirus exposure and HLA in healthy donors. Findings of the study overall: Sequencing artifact likely explains a cluster of highly shared sequence variants. Follow-up analysis found HLA locus-dependent TCR association rates, highest for DRB1 and lowest for HLA-C. Cytomegalovirus status was reportedly diagnosed by the classifier with high sensitivity and specificity. Reported findings show TCR beta sequences accurately forecast HLA-A and HLA-B alleles in most subjects.

In the PCR, 60 Vbeta and 13 Jbeta primers were used. Libraries were prepared by immunoSEQ multiplex PCR; TCRdb keeps only in-frame clonotypes and omits some of them. The sample holds over 100,000 clones, roughly 63% seen once. In regard to this clone: As yet, its antigen is unknown.

V was trimmed by 10 bases and J by 0 bases, leaving 12 bases between them. The CDR3 has 14 residues. Looked up from germline, CDR1 is LNHDA and CDR2 is SQIVND (reference sequence). The source of this sequence is an older woman in good health and CMV-seropositive. J is TRBJ2-2 and V is TRBV19, with D possibly being TRBD1 (5 bases). Sequenced: PBMCs. CDR3 in amino acids: CATRGHSNTGELFF. As DNA, the CDR3 is TGTGCCACCCGAGGACACTCGAACACCGGGGAGCTGTTTTTT.